This T cell receptor beta chain is drawn from a study of cytomegalovirus exposure and HLA in healthy donors. Donors were nominally healthy when sampled, though unrecorded immune exposures were likely. The CDR3 runs 13 residues. Trimming left V 7 bases short and J 0 bases short, with 7 bases between. Looked up from germline, CDR1 is MNHNY and CDR2 is SVGAGI (reference sequence). This clone was counted a few times. The PCR had 60 Vbeta and 13 Jbeta primers. Profiled with immunoSEQ multiplex PCR; TCRdb holds only in-frame clones, not every one. The sample holds 130,000 or so clones, 77% seen once. The chain is built from TRBV6-6 and TRBJ1-3, with D maybe TRBD1 (5 bases). Input material: PBMCs. This TCR derives from a male donor in good health and CMV-seropositive. The CDR3 here is CASMTDSGNTIYF. DNA for the CDR3: TGTGCCAGCATGACAGACTCTGGAAACACCATATATTTT.